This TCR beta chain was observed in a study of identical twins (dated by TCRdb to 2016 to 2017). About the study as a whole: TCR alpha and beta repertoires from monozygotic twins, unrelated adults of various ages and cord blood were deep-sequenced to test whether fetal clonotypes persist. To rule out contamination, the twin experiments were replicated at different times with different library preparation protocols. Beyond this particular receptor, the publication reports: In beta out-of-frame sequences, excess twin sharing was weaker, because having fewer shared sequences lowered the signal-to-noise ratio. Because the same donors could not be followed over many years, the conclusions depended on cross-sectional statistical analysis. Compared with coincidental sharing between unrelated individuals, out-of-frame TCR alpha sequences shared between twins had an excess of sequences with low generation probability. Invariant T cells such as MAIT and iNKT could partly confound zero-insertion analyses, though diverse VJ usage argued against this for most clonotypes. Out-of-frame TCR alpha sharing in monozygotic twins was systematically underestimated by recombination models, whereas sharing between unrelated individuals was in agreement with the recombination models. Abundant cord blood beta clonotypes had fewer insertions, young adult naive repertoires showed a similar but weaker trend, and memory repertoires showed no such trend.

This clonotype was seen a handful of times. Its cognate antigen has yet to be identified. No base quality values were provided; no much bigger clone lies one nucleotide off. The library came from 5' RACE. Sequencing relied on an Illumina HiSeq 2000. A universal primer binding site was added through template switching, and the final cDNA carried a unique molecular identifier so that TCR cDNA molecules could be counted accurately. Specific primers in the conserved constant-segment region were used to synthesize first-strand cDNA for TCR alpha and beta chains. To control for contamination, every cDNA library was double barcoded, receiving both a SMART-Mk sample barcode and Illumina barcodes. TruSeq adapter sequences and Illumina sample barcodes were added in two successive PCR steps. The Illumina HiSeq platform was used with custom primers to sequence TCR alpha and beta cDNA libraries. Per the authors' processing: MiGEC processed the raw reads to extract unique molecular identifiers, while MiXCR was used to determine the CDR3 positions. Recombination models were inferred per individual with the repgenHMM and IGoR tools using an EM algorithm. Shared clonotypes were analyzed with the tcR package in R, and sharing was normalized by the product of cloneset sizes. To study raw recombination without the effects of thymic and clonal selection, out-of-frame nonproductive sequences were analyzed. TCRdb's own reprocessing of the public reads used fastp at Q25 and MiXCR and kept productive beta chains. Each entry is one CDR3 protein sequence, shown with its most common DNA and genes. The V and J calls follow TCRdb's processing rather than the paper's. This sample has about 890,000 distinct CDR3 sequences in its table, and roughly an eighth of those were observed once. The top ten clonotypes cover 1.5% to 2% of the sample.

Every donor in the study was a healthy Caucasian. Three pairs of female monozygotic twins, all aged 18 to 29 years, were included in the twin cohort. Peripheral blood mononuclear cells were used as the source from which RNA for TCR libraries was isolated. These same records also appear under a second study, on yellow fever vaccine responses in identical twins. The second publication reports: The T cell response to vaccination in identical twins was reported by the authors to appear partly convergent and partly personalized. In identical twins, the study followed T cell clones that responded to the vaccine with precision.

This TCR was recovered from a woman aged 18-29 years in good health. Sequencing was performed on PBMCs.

The nucleotides are TGCAGTGCTAGAGAAAGAGGACTGCGTGGCTACACCTTC. The resulting protein is CSARERGLRGYTF. The receptor chain draws on TRBV20-1 and TRBJ1-2, with the identity of the D gene unclear. Trimming costs V 0 bases and J 7 bases, and their ends lie 12 bases apart. The germline V gene (reference sequence) provides CDR1 DFQATT and CDR2 SNEGSKA. CDR3 length: 13 amino acids, cysteine to phenylalanine. Just the 39-base CDR3 DNA is kept, in frame starting at base 1.